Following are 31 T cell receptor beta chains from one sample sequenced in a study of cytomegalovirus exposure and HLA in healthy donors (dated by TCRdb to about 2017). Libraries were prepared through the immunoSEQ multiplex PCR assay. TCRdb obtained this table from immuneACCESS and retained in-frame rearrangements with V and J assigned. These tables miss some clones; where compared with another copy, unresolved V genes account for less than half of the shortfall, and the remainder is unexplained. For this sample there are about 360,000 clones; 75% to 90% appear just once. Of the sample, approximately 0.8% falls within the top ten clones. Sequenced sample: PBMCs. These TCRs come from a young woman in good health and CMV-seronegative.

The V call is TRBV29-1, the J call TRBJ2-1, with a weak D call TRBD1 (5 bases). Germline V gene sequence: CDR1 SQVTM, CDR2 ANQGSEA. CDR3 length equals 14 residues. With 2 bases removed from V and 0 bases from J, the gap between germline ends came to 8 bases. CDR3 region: CSVERDSSYNEQFF. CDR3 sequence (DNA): TGCAGCGTTGAACGCGACAGCTCCTACAATGAGCAGTTCTTC.

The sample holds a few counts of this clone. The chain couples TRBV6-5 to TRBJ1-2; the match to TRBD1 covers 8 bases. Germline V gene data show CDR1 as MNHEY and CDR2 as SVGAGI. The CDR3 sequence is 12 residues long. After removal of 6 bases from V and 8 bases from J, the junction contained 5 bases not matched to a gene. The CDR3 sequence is CASSQGATGYTF. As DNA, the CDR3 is TGTGCCAGCAGCCAGGGGGCAACCGGCTACACCTTC.

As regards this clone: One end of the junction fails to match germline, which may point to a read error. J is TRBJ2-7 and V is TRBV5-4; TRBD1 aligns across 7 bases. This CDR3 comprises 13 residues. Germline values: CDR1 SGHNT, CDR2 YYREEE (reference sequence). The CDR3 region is CASSPRDSNNEDF. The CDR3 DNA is TGTGCCAGCAGCCCCAGGGACAGCAACAATGAGGACTTC.

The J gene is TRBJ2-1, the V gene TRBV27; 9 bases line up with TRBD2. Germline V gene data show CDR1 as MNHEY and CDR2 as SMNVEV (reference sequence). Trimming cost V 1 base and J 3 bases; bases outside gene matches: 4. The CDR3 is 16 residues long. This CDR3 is CASSLWAGGGYNEQFF. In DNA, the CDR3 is TGTGCCAGCAGTTTATGGGCGGGAGGGGGCTACAATGAGCAGTTCTTC.

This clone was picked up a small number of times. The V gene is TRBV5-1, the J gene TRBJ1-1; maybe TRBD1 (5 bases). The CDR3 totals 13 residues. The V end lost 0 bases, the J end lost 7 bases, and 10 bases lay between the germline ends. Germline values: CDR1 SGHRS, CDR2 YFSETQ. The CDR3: CASSLAVTGEAFF. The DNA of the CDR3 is TGCGCCAGCAGCTTGGCCGTAACAGGTGAAGCTTTCTTT.

The CDR3 loop is CASSFGRGYEQYF. CDR3 sequence (DNA): TGTGCCAGCAGTTTTGGCAGGGGCTACGAGCAGTACTTC. This chain joins TRBV28 and TRBJ2-7; TRBD1 is a possible D gene (6 bases). CDR3 size: 13 residues. CDR1 and CDR2 (germline): MDHEN, SYDVKM. The germline V and J ends were trimmed by 3 bases and 3 bases, with 9 bases remaining between them.

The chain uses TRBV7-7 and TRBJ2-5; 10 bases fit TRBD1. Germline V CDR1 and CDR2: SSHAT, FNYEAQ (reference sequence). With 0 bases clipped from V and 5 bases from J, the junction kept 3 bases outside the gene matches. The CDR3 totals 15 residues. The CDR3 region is CASSLAGGQGETQYF. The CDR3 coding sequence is TGTGCCAGCAGCTTAGCAGGGGGACAGGGGGAGACCCAGTACTTC.

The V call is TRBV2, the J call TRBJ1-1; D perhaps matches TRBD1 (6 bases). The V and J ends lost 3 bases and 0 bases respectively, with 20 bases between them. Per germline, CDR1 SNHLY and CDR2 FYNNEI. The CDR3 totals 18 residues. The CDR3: CASSDRGILGHMNTEAFF. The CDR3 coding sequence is TGTGCCAGCAGTGATAGGGGTATCTTGGGACATATGAACACTGAAGCTTTCTTT.

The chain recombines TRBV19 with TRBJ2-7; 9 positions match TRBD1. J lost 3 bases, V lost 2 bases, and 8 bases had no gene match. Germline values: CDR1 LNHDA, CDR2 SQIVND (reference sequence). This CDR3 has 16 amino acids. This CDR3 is CASSISPGTGFYEQYF. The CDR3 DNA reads TGTGCCAGTAGTATATCGCCCGGGACAGGGTTCTACGAGCAGTACTTC. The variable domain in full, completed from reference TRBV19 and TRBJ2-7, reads DGGITQSPKYLFRKEGQNVTLSCEQNLNHDAMYWYRQDPGQGLRLIYYSQIVNDFQKGDIAEGYSVSREKKESFPLTVTSAQKNPTAFYLCASSISPGTGFYEQYFGPGTRLTVT.

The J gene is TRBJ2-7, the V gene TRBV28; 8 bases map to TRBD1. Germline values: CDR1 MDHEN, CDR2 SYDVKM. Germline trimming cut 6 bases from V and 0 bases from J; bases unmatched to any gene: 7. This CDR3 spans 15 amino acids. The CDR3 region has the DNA TGTGCCAGCAGCCCCTCAACAGGGGGCTCCTACGAGCAGTACTTC. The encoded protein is CASSPSTGGSYEQYF.

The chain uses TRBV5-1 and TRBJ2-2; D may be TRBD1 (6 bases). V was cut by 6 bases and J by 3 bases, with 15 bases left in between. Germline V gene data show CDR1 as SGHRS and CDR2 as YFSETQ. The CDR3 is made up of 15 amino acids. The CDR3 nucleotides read TGCGCCAGCACCCTCCGACAGGCCGACACCGGGGAGCTGTTTTTT. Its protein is CASTLRQADTGELFF. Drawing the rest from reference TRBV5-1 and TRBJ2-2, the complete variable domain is KAGVTQTPRYLIKTRGQQVTLSCSPISGHRSVSWYQQTPGQGLQFLFEYFSETQRNKGNFPGRFSGRQFSNSRSEMNVSTLELGDSALYLCASTLRQADTGELFFGEGSRLTVL.

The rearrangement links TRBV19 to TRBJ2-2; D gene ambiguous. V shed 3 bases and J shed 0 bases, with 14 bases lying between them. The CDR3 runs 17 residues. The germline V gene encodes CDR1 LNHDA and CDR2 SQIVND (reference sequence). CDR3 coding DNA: TGTGCCAGTAGTATTATCTCCCACACAGCGAACACCGGGGAGCTGTTTTTT. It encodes CASSIISHTANTGELFF.

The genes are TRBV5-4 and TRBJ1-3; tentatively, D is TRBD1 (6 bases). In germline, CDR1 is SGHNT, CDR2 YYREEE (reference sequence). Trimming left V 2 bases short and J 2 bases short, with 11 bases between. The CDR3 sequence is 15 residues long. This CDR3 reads CASSLKGDPGNTIYF. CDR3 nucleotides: TGTGCCAGCAGCTTAAAGGGGGACCCTGGAAACACCATATATTTT.

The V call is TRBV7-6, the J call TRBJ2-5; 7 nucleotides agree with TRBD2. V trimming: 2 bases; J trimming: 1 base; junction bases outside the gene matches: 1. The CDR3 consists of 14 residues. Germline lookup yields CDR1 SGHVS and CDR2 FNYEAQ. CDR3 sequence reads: CASSLLAAQETQYF. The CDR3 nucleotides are TGTGCCAGCAGCTTACTAGCGGCCCAAGAGACCCAGTACTTC.

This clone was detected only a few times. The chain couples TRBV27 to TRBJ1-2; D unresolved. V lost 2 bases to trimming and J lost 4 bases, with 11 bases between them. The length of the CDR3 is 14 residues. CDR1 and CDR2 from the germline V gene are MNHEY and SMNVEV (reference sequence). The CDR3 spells CASSLTGIGYGYTF. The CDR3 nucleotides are TGTGCCAGCAGTTTAACGGGGATAGGCTATGGCTACACCTTC.

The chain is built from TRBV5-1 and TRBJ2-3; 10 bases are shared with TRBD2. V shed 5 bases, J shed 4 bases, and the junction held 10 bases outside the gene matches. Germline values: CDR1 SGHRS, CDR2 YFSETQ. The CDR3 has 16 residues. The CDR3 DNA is TGCGCCAGCAGGGGAGGGCTAGCGGGAGTATCAGATACGCAGTATTTT. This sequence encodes CASRGGLAGVSDTQYF.

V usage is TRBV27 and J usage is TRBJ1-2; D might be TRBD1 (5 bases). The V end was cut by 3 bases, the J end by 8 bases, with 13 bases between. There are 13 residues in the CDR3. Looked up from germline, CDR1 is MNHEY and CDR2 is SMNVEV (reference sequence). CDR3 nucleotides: TGTGCCAGCAGTTTGGCTGGGGCCCTAGGCTACACCTTC. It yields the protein CASSLAGALGYTF.

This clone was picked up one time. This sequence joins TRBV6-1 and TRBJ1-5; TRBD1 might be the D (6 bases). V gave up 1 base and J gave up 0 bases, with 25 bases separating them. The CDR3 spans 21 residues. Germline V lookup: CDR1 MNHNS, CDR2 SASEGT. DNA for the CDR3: TGTGCCAGCAGTGAAGGGAGGCCGGGAGGTGGACAGATGAATAGCAATCAGCCCCAGCATTTT. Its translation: CASSEGRPGGGQMNSNQPQHF.

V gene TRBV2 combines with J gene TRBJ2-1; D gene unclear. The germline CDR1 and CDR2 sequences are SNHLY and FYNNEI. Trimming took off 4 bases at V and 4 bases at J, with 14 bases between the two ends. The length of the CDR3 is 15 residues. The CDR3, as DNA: TGTGCCAGCAGTGTCCCACAGCTACCTTACAATGAGCAGTTCTTC. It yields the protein CASSVPQLPYNEQFF. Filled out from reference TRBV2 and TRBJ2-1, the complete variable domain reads EPEVTQTPSHQVTQMGQEVILRCVPISNHLYFYWYRQILGQKVEFLVSFYNNEISEKSEIFDDQFSVERPDGSNFTLKIRSTKLEDSAMYFCASSVPQLPYNEQFFGPGTRLTVL.

In DNA, the CDR3 is TGTGCCAGTTCCACTCTGGGGGCGCCTAATCAGCCCCAGCATTTT. Protein: CASSTLGAPNQPQHF. The gene calls are TRBV19 and TRBJ1-5; weak D call: TRBD1 (6 bases). The CDR3 sequence is 15 residues long. From germline, CDR1 is LNHDA and CDR2 SQIVND (reference sequence). V was shortened by 8 bases and J by 4 bases, with 18 bases between the two germline ends.

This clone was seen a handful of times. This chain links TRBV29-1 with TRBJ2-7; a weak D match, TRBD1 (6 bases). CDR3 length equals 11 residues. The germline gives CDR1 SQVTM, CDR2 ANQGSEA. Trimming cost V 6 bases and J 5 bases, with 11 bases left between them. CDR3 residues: CSVARGNEQYF. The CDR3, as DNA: TGCAGCGTGGCTAGGGGGAACGAGCAGTACTTC.

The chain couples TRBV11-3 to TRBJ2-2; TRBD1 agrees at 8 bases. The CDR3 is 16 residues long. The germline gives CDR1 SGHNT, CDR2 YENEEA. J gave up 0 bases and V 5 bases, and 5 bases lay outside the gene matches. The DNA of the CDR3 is TGTGCCAGCAGCCCGCGGACAGGGTCGAACACCGGGGAGCTGTTTTTT. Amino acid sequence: CASSPRTGSNTGELFF.

The CDR3 region is CASSYTDSPNTEAFF. CDR3 in DNA: TGTGCCAGCAGTTATACGGACAGCCCGAACACTGAAGCTTTCTTT. The chain couples TRBV6-5 to TRBJ1-1, with a weak D call TRBD1 (6 bases). The ends were cut back, 3 bases at V and 1 base at J, with 12 bases in the middle. Germline V gene sequence: CDR1 MNHEY, CDR2 SVGAGI. There are 15 residues in the CDR3.

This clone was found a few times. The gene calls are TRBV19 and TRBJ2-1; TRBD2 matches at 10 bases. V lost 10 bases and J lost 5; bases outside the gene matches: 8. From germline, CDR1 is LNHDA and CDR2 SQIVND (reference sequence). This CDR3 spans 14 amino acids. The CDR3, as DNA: TGTGCCATAATAAGCGGGGGGGAAAACAATGAGCAGTTCTTC. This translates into CAIISGGENNEQFF.

The CDR3 loop reads CASTGLNEQFF. DNA of the CDR3: TGTGCCAGCACGGGACTAAATGAGCAGTTCTTC. This chain links TRBV2 with TRBJ2-1; 7 bases are shared with TRBD2. This CDR3 contains 11 residues. Looked up from germline, CDR1 is SNHLY and CDR2 is FYNNEI. Unmatched junction bases numbered 1, after V lost 7 bases and J lost 7 bases.

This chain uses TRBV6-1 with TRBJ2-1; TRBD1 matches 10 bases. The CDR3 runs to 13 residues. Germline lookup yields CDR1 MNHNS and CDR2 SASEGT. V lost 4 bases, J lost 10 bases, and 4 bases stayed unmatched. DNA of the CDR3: TGTGCCAGCAGTGGACAGGGGGCAGGGGAGCAGTTCTTC. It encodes CASSGQGAGEQFF.

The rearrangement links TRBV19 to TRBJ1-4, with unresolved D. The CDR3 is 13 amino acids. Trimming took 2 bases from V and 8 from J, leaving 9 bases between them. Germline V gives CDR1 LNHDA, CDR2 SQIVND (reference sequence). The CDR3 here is CASSISAGEKLFF. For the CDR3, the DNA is TGTGCCAGTAGTATATCGGCAGGCGAAAAACTGTTTTTT.

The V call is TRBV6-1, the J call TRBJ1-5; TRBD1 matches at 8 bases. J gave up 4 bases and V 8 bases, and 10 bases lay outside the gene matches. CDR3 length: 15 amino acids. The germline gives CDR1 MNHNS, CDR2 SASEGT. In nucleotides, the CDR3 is TGTGCCAGCGAAGTGGACAGGGCGAGGAATCAGCCCCAGCATTTT. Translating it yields CASEVDRARNQPQHF.

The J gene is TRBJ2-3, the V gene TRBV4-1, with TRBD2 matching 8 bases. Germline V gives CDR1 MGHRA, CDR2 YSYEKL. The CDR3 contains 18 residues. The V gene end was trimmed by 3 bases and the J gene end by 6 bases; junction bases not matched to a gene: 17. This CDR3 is CASSQMALGLAGRDTQYF. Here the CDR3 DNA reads TGCGCCAGCAGCCAGATGGCTTTGGGATTAGCGGGGAGGGATACGCAGTATTTT.

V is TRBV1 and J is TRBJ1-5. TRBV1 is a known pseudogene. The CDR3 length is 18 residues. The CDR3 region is CTSSQDVPSGSGNQPQHF. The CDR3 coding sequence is TGCACCAGCAGCCAAGATGTTCCCAGTGGTAGCGGCAATCAGCCCCAGCATTTT.

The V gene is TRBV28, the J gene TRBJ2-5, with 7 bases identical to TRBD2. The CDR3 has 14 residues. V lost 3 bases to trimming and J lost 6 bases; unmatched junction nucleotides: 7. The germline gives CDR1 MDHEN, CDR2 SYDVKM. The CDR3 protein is CASSFGGSGKTQYF. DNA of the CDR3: TGTGCCAGCAGTTTCGGGGGGAGCGGAAAGACCCAGTACTTC. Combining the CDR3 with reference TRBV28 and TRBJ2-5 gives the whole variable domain DVKVTQSSRYLVKRTGEKVFLECVQDMDHENMFWYRQDPGLGLRLIYFSYDVKMKEKGDIPEGYSVSREKKERFSLILESASTNQTSMYLCASSFGGSGKTQYFGPGTRLLVL.